What follows are 11 T cell receptor beta chains derived from one specimen sequenced in a study of neurological immune-mediated disorders. TCRdb ran MiXCR on the 5' RACE reads and lists one entry per CDR3 protein. The data contain tens of thousands of distinct CDR3 sequences, under 20% of them seen just once; the ten biggest clones take up approximately 15%. The sequencing sample was made of PBMCs. The origin of the receptors is a woman aged 40 to 50 in good health.

V is TRBV4-1 and J is TRBJ1-2, with TRBD1 matching 8 bases. Trimming cost V 5 bases and J 7 bases; bases outside gene matches: 9. The CDR3 is 14 residues long. Germline V CDR1 and CDR2: MGHRA, YSYEKL. The CDR3 sequence is CASSSRNRGFGYTF. The CDR3 coding sequence is TGCGCCAGCAGCAGCCGGAACAGGGGGTTTGGCTACACCTTC.

This clonotype has at least ten counts. V is TRBV5-1 and J is TRBJ2-3; weak D call: TRBD1 (6 bases). V gave up 5 bases and J gave up 0 bases, with 13 bases separating them. There are 15 residues in the CDR3. The V gene's germline CDR1 is SGHRS and CDR2 YFSETQ. The CDR3 DNA reads TGCGCCAGCAGTTTCGGACAGAGCAGCACAGATACGCAGTATTTT. Protein sequence: CASSFGQSSTDTQYF.

This clonotype was counted ten times or more. The rearrangement links TRBV2 to TRBJ2-5; TRBD1 agrees at 12 bases. The V gene's germline CDR1 is SNHLY and CDR2 FYNNEI. This CDR3 region has 16 residues. The V segment lost 5 bases and the J segment 5 bases; nucleotides outside the gene matches: 9. This CDR3 reads CASSLRDRGLGETQYF. Written as DNA, the CDR3 is TGTGCCAGCAGTCTCCGGGACAGGGGGCTGGGGGAGACCCAGTACTTC.

The rearrangement links TRBV5-1 to TRBJ2-2; 8 bases agree with TRBD2. V was pared by 6 bases and J by 3 bases, with 10 bases of the junction left unmatched. This CDR3 comprises 16 residues. The germline gives CDR1 SGHRS, CDR2 YFSETQ. CDR3 coding DNA: TGCGCCAGCAAAGCAATTCGGGGGGGCGACACCGGGGAGCTGTTTTTT. This encodes CASKAIRGGDTGELFF.

Of note for this clonotype: This may be a read error, as it is one base from a much larger clone. The gene calls are TRBV3-1 and TRBJ2-3, with D unresolved. The CDR3 has 13 residues. Germline assignment: CDR1 LGHDT and CDR2 YNNKEL (reference sequence). V lost 4 bases, J lost 4 bases, and 9 bases lay in between. In DNA, the CDR3 is TGTGCCAGCAGCCCCATAAACGCAGATACGCAGTATTTT. It translates to CASSPINADTQYF.

This clonotype was detected many times. The chain employs TRBV29-1 and TRBJ1-2, with D possibly matching TRBD1 (5 bases). This CDR3 is 12 amino acids long. The germline gives CDR1 SQVTM, CDR2 ANQGSEA. Trimming took off 7 bases at V and 6 bases at J, with 15 bases between the two ends. The CDR3 protein is CSDRSPGDGYTF. The CDR3 DNA reads TGCAGCGACAGGTCACCGGGGGATGGCTACACCTTC.

This chain uses TRBV7-3 with TRBJ2-3, with D perhaps TRBD1 or TRBD2 (5 bases each). Germline lookup yields CDR1 SGHTA and CDR2 FQGTGA. CDR3 size: 16 residues. With 0 bases removed from V and 0 bases from J, the gap between germline ends came to 10 bases. The CDR3 DNA reads TGTGCCAGCAGCTTAACCGGGACGGAAAGCACAGATACGCAGTATTTT. Protein product: CASSLTGTESTDTQYF.

In its sample, this clonotype was seen many times. This chain links TRBV10-3 with TRBJ2-7, with D perhaps given as TRBD1 or TRBD2 (5 bases each). This CDR3 contains 13 residues. Germline V lookup: CDR1 ENHRY, CDR2 SYGVKD. Trimming removed 7 bases at V and 6 bases at J, with 16 bases between. The CDR3 sequence: CAITGTQGGEQYV. CDR3 bases: TGTGCCATCACAGGGACCCAGGGCGGCGAGCAGTACGTC.

This clonotype was picked up many times. The V call is TRBV12-3 or TRBV12-4, the J call TRBJ2-5, with 8 bases lining up with TRBD2. The V gene end was trimmed by 2 bases and the J gene end by 6 bases; junction bases not matched to a gene: 8. The CDR3 contains 15 residues. The CDR3, as DNA: TGTGCCAGCAGTTTACTAAGCGGGGGTAAGAAGACCCAGTACTTC. This sequence encodes CASSLLSGGKKTQYF.

This clonotype has a count of ten or more. The genes are TRBV6-2 or TRBV6-3 and TRBJ1-1; 8 bases fit TRBD1. This CDR3 spans 15 amino acids. J gave up 0 bases and V 6 bases, and 6 bases lay outside the gene matches. Germline CDR1 MNHEY, CDR2 SVGEGT. The CDR3 bases are TGTGCCAGCAGCCCCTGGACAGGGATGAACACTGAAGCTTTCTTT. This codes for CASSPWTGMNTEAFF.

The sample holds a few counts of this clonotype. The chain couples TRBV19 to TRBJ1-1; TRBD1 matches 12 bases. CDR1 LNHDA and CDR2 SQIVND come from the germline V gene (reference sequence). The CDR3 has 18 amino acids. V shed 4 bases, J shed 4 bases, and the junction held 13 bases outside the gene matches. The CDR3 reads CASSTLTGTGGGSTEAFF. The CDR3 region has the DNA TGTGCCAGTAGTACCTTAACCGGGACAGGGGGCGGGAGCACTGAAGCTTTCTTT. Combining the CDR3 with reference TRBV19 and TRBJ1-1 gives the whole variable domain DGGITQSPKYLFRKEGQNVTLSCEQNLNHDAMYWYRQDPGQGLRLIYYSQIVNDFQKGDIAEGYSVSREKKESFPLTVTSAQKNPTAFYLCASSTLTGTGGGSTEAFFGQGTRLTVV.